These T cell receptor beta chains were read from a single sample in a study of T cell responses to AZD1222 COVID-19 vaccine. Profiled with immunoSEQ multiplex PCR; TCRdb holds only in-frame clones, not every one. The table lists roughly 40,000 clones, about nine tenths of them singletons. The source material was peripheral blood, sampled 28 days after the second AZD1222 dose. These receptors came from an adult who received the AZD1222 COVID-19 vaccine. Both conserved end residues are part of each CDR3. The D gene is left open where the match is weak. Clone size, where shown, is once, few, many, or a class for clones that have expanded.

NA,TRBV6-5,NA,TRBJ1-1,TGTGCCAGCGGACACCAATACACTGAAGCTTTCTTT,CASGHQYTEAFF
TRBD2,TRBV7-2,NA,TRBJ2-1,TGTGCCAGCAGCCAAATAGCGGGGGGGAACAATGAGCAGTTCTTC,CASSQIAGGNNEQFF
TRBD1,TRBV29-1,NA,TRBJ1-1,TGCAGCGCCCGGACAGGCAACACTGAAGCTTTCTTT,CSARTGNTEAFF
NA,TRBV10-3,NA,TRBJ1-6,TGTGCCATCAGGCAAAACAGGGAGAAAAATTCACCCCTCCACTTT,CAIRQNREKNSPLHF
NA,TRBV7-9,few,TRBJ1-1,TGTGCCAGCAGCGGGTCAGGGGACCACACTGAAGCTTTCTTT,CASSGSGDHTEAFF
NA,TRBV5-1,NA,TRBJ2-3,TGCGCCAGCAGCTTGGGAGGCACAGATACGCAGTATTTT,CASSLGGTDTQYF
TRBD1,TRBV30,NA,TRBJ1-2,TGTGCCTGGGGTATAAGCGGGACAGGTTATGGCTACACCTTC,CAWGISGTGYGYTF
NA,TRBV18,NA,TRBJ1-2,TGTGCCAGCTCAGCGGGTGTGAGCTATGGCTACACCTTC,CASSAGVSYGYTF
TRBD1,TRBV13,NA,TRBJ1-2,TGTGCCAGCAGCTCGGGACAGGGAGAGGGCTATGGCTACACCTTC,CASSSGQGEGYGYTF
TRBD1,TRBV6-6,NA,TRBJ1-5,TGTGCCAGCAACCAGGGGGAGCAGCCCCAGCATTTT,CASNQGEQPQHF
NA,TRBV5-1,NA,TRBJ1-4,TGCGCCAGCAGCTCGCAATATACAGGGGAAAAACTGTTTTTT,CASSSQYTGEKLFF
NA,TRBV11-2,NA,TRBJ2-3,TGTGCCAGCAGCTCCGACACAGATACGCAGTATTTT,CASSSDTDTQYF
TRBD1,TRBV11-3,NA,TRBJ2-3,TGTGCCAGCAGCCAAACCGACAGGGGGCTGGATACGCAGTATTTT,CASSQTDRGLDTQYF
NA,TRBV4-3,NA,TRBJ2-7,TGCGCCAGCAGCCCCCTCGAAGGGGCCAAGGAGCAGTACTTC,CASSPLEGAKEQYF
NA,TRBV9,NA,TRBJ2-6,TGTGCCAGCAGCCCGATCCCGTCCGTCGGGGCCAACGTCCTGACTTTC,CASSPIPSVGANVLTF
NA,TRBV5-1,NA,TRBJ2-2,TGCGCCAGCAGCTTGGGGGCCTTCAACACCGGGGAGCTGTTTTTT,CASSLGAFNTGELFF
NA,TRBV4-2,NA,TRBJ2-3,TGTGCCAGCAGCCAAGAGGGGACCTTACCCCACTTACTGTATTTT,CASSQEGTLPHLLYF
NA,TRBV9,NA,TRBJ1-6,TGTGCCAGCAGCGTAGGGGGGGGTGCGGATTCACCCCTCCACTTT,CASSVGGGADSPLHF
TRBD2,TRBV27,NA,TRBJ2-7,TGTGCCAGCAGTTTTCAGCGGGGCCCCTACGAGCAGTACTTC,CASSFQRGPYEQYF
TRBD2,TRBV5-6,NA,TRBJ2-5,TGTGCCAGCAGCTCCTGGACTAGCGGGAGTTGGCAAGAGACCCAGTACTTC,CASSSWTSGSWQETQYF
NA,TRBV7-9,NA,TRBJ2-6,TGTGCCAGCAGATTAGGAAGGGCTGGGGCCAACGTCCTGACTTTC,CASRLGRAGANVLTF
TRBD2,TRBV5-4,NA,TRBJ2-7,TGTGCCAGCAGCTTGCGCGGGGGGTCTGAGCAGTACTTC,CASSLRGGSEQYF
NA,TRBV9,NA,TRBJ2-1,TGTGCCAGCAGCGTAGAGGCTAGCCCCCAATTAGAGCAGTTCTTC,CASSVEASPQLEQFF
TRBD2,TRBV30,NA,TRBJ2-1,TGTGCCTGGAGTGTACCCGGGAGGGTTAGGAATGAGCAGTTCTTC,CAWSVPGRVRNEQFF
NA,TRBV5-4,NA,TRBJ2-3,TGTGCCAGCAGCCTTGGGACAAGCACAGATACGCAGTATTTT,CASSLGTSTDTQYF
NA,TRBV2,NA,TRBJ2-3,TGTGCCAGCGGCTCTTTGGGTTCAGATACGCAGTATTTT,CASGSLGSDTQYF
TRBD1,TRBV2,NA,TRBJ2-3,TGTGCCAGCAGTGAAACGACAGGGCCCAAAGGAAGCACAGATACGCAGTATTTT,CASSETTGPKGSTDTQYF
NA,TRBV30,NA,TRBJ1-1,TGTGCCTGGAGTGTACGGGTGGACACTGAAGCTTTCTTT,CAWSVRVDTEAFF
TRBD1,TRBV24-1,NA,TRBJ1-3,TGTGCCACCAGTGATTGGAGGGACAGGATCTCTGGAAACACCATATATTTT,CATSDWRDRISGNTIYF
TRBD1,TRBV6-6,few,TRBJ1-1,TGTGCCAGCAGCCTTAGACAGGGTCTGTCTGAAGCTTTCTTT,CASSLRQGLSEAFF
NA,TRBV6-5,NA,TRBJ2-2,TGTGCCACCTTGAAGGAGGGGAACACCGGGGAGCTGTTTTTT,CATLKEGNTGELFF
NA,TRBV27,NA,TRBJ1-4,TGTGCCAGCAGTTTATCAAATCCGGGGACAAATGAAAAACTGTTTTTT,CASSLSNPGTNEKLFF
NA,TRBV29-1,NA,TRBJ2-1,TGCAGCGTTGAATCCGGTGAGCAGTTCTTC,CSVESGEQFF
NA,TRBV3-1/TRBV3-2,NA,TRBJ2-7,TGTGCCAGCAGCCTAGGACTTCTATCCTACGAGCAGTACTTC,CASSLGLLSYEQYF
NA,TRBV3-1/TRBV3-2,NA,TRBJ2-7,TGTGCCAGCAGCCAAGTACTAGTACCCAAGGGGGAGCAGTACTTC,CASSQVLVPKGEQYF
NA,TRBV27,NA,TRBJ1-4,TGTGCCAGCAAGGTGGGGGGAAGAGGGGCTAATGAAAAACTGTTTTTT,CASKVGGRGANEKLFF
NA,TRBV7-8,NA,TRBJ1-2,TGTGCCAGCACCCAGGCAGGGAACTATGGCTACACCTTC,CASTQAGNYGYTF
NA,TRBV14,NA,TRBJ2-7,TGTGCCAGCAGCCAAGATACGTACGAGCAGTACTTC,CASSQDTYEQYF
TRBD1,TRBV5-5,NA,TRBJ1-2,TGTGCCAGCAGCTTGGCAGGGGGCGCCTATGGCTACACCTTC,CASSLAGGAYGYTF
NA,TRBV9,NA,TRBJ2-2,TGTGCCAGCAGCGTAGGCACTTCGAACACCGGGGAGCTGTTTTTT,CASSVGTSNTGELFF
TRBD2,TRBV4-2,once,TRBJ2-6,TGTGCCAGCAGCCAAGGGGAAGGGAGGGGCTCTGGGGCCAACGTCCTGACTTTC,CASSQGEGRGSGANVLTF
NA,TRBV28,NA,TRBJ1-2,TGTGCCAGCAGCGCCGGGCAGGGGTATGGCTACACCTTC,CASSAGQGYGYTF
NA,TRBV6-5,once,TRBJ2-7,TGTGCCAGCAGTCAACGAGACAGTGGATTCCACGAGCAGTACTTC,CASSQRDSGFHEQYF
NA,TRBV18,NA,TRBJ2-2,TGTGCCAGCTCACCTTCAGGGACCGGGGAGCTGTTTTTT,CASSPSGTGELFF
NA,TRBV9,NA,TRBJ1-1,TGTGCCAGCACGCGGGTGAACACTGAAGCTTTCTTT,CASTRVNTEAFF
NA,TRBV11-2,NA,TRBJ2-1,TGTGCCAGCAGCTCCGCCTTCGAAACGAAGCAGTTCTTC,CASSSAFETKQFF
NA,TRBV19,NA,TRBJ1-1,TGTGCCAGTAGTATAAATACAGGAAACACTGAAGCTTTCTTT,CASSINTGNTEAFF
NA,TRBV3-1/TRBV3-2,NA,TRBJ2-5,TGTGCCAGCAGCCAAGAGGGCAGGCCTCAAGAGACCCAGTACTTC,CASSQEGRPQETQYF
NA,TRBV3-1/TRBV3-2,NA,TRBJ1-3,TGTGCCAGCAGCGTTGAAATGCTCTCTGGAAACACCATATATTTT,CASSVEMLSGNTIYF
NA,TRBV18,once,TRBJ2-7,TGTGCCAGCTCACCTCGCCAGGACCTCGAAAAGTACTTC,CASSPRQDLEKYF
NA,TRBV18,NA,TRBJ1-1,TGTGCCAGCTCACCACAGGACCGGAACACTGAAGCTTTCTTT,CASSPQDRNTEAFF
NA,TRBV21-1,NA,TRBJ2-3,TGTGCCAGCAGCAAACCAACAGGGCTGGTCACAGATACGCAGTATTTT,CASSKPTGLVTDTQYF
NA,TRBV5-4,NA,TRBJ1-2,TGTGCCAGCAGCTTGGCGGGCGCGGGTGGCTACACCTTC,CASSLAGAGGYTF
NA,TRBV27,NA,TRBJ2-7,TGTGCCAGCAGTTTAGGGGGATGGTACGAGCAGTACTTC,CASSLGGWYEQYF
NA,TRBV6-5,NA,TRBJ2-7,TGTGCCAGCAGTTTGAGGTATAACTCCTACGAGCAGTACTTC,CASSLRYNSYEQYF
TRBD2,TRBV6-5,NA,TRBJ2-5,TGTGCCAGCAGTTACCCAATAGCGGGAGAGGAAGAGACCCAGTACTTC,CASSYPIAGEEETQYF
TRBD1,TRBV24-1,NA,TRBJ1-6,TGTGCCACCAGTGATCCAGGTTACGGGACAGGGGGTTTTTCCTATAATTCACCCCTCCACTTT,CATSDPGYGTGGFSYNSPLHF
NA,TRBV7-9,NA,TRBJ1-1,TGTGCCAGCAGCCCTAGGGGTGCAGGGTCGAACACTGAAGCTTTCTTT,CASSPRGAGSNTEAFF